This is a list of T cell receptor beta chains from one sample in a study of identical twins. TCRdb recomputed calls from the 5' RACE reads with MiXCR, one row per CDR3 protein. The sample yields over 500,000 distinct CDR3 sequences, about 20% seen once. In addition, the sample was reused for a study of T cells expressing NK-cell markers.

The sequencing input was CD4+ T cells sorted from blood. These receptor sequences come from a woman aged 18-29 years in good health. Each CDR3 is given with its conserved first and last residue. The D gene is left open where the match is weak. Size tells how often a clone was seen (once, few, many) or the class of an expanded clone, and some rows leave it out.

few,TRBV10-3,TRBD2,12,TRBJ2-2,CAIAGDTGELFF,TGTGCCATCGCGGGAGACACCGGGGAGCTGTTTTTT
few,TRBV7-9,.,16,TRBJ1-4,CASSSGGGSTNEKLFF,TGTGCCAGCAGCTCCGGTGGGGGGTCCACTAATGAAAAACTGTTTTTT
many,TRBV12-3/TRBV12-4,.,13,TRBJ1-5,CASSLPGSQPQHF,TGTGCCAGCAGTTTACCGGGTAGCCAGCCCCAGCATTTT
.,TRBV6-2/TRBV6-3,TRBD2,15,TRBJ2-7,CASMPPSGSFNEQYF,TGTGCCAGCATGCCTCCTAGCGGGAGTTTTAACGAGCAGTACTTC
few,TRBV20-1,.,14,TRBJ2-7,CSARGWGGPHEQYF,TGCAGTGCTAGAGGGTGGGGAGGACCCCACGAGCAGTACTTC
few,TRBV7-9,.,11,TRBJ2-5,CASGQLGTQYF,TGTGCCAGCGGCCAACTGGGGACCCAGTACTTC
many,TRBV12-3/TRBV12-4,TRBD1,15,TRBJ2-3,CASILQGESTDTQYF,TGTGCCAGCATTCTACAGGGGGAGAGCACAGATACGCAGTATTTT
.,TRBV20-1,.,13,TRBJ1-4,CSAREQLNEKLFF,TGCAGTGCTAGAGAACAGCTAAATGAAAAACTGTTTTTT
.,TRBV29-1,.,11,TRBJ1-2,CSVDRDYGYTF,TGCAGCGTTGACAGGGATTATGGCTACACCTTC
few,TRBV20-1,TRBD2,16,TRBJ2-2,CSARGRGGANTGELFF,TGCAGTGCTAGAGGTCGCGGGGGGGCGAACACCGGGGAGCTGTTTTTT
.,TRBV20-1,.,13,TRBJ2-7,CSARVGYTYEQYF,TGCAGTGCTAGAGTCGGTTATACCTACGAGCAGTACTTC
.,TRBV6-5,.,16,TRBJ2-5,CASSLSPGRRGETQYF,TGTGCCAGCAGTTTGTCCCCAGGCCGGAGGGGAGAGACCCAGTACTTC
many,TRBV5-1,.,14,TRBJ2-1,CASSLEGGYNEQFF,TGTGCCAGCAGCTTAGAGGGGGGTTACAATGAGCAGTTCTTC
.,TRBV5-1,TRBD2,16,TRBJ2-5,CASSLAIGTSGETQYF,TGCGCCAGCAGCTTGGCGATCGGGACTAGCGGAGAGACCCAGTACTTC